The rows below give T cell receptor beta chains drawn from one sample of a study of metastatic and nonmetastatic thyroid tumors. TCRdb redid the clone calls on the PCR reads using MiXCR. The sample carries 30,000 to 40,000 clones, approximately 16% recorded once. Sequencing was done on a sample of blood. These receptor sequences come from a male donor with papillary thyroid cancer or a benign thyroid nodule (not recorded which). Some clones in this sample may be carry-over from other donors' samples. Both conserved end residues are part of each CDR3. The D gene is left open where the match is weak. Not all rows give a size; the values are once, few, many and, for expanded clones, a class.

>medium-sized|TRBJ2-1|18|TRBV12-3/TRBV12-4|TRBD2
TGTGCCAGCAGCTCTCCGGGACTAGCGGGAGGAAAATACAATGAGCAGTTCTTC
CASSSPGLAGGKYNEQFF
>medium-sized|TRBJ1-2|12|TRBV7-9|.
TGTGCCAGCAGCCACAGGGAGAGCGGCTACACCTTC
CASSHRESGYTF
>few|TRBJ1-5|15|TRBV6-2/TRBV6-3|TRBD1
TGTGCCAGCACCACGACAGGGACCTTCGATCAGCCCAAGCATTTT
CASTTTGTFDQPKHF
>many|TRBJ2-7|13|TRBV6-2/TRBV6-3|TRBD2
TGTGCCAGCAGGACAGCGGGAGGGTACGAGCAGTACTTC
CASRTAGGYEQYF
>many|TRBJ2-7|14|TRBV19|.
TGTGCCAGTAGTGCCACCCCCCCTTTGTCCGAGCAGTACTTC
CASSATPPLSEQYF
>many|TRBJ1-1|14|TRBV24-1|TRBD1
TGTGCCACCAGTGATTCGGACAGGGGACCTGAAGCTTTCTTT
CATSDSDRGPEAFF
>many|TRBJ2-5|13|TRBV6-2/TRBV6-3|.
TGTGCCAGCAGTGCAGGAAGCCAAGAGACCCAGTACTTC
CASSAGSQETQYF
>.|TRBJ2-1|14|TRBV11-2|.
TGTGCCAGCAGCTTAGATTGGCAGTCCAATGAGCAGTTCTTC
CASSLDWQSNEQFF
>medium-sized|TRBJ1-6|14|TRBV28|TRBD1
TGTGCCAGCAGCTCCCGGGACAGGGCTTGGGCCCTCCACTTT
CASSSRDRAWALHF
>.|TRBJ1-5|15|TRBV28|.
TGTGCCAGCACTCCTTTCCAGGTTAGCACTCAGCCCCAGCATTTT
CASTPFQVSTQPQHF
>many|TRBJ2-1|15|TRBV27|.
TGTGCCAGCAGTACCTCAGGCCTCTCCTACAATGAGCAGTTCTTC
CASSTSGLSYNEQFF
>many|TRBJ2-5|12|TRBV6-1|.
TGTGCCAGCACCTCTGGGGGGAAGACCCAGTACTTC
CASTSGGKTQYF
>many|TRBJ1-1|8|TRBV5-5|.
TGTGCCAGCACTGAAGCTTTCTTT
CASTEAFF
>many|TRBJ2-1|16|TRBV5-1|TRBD2
TGCGCCAGCAGCAGACTTCCTAGCGGGAATTTAAATGAGCAGTTCTTC
CASSRLPSGNLNEQFF
>many|TRBJ2-7|13|TRBV5-1|.
TGCGCCAGCAGCCCGACCCCATTTGGCGAGCAGTACTTC
CASSPTPFGEQYF
>.|TRBJ2-3|15|TRBV6-2/TRBV6-3|.
TGTGCCATCGTAGGGCGCGGCAGCCTCACAGATACGCAGTATTTT
CAIVGRGSLTDTQYF
>.|TRBJ1-5|12|TRBV28|.
TGTGCCAGCGAAATTCGGGGTCAACCCCAGCATTTT
CASEIRGQPQHF
>.|TRBJ2-1|14|TRBV19|.
TGTGCCAGTAGTCAGACAGCAACCTACAATTATCAGTTCTTC
CASSQTATYNYQFF
>many|TRBJ2-1|14|TRBV27|TRBD2
TGTGCCAGCAGTTTCACTAGCGGGTCGAATGAGCAGTTCTTC
CASSFTSGSNEQFF
>many|TRBJ2-1|15|TRBV11-2|.
TGTGCCAGCAGCCGGGACTCCGACGGATACAATGAGCAGTTTTTC
CASSRDSDGYNEQFF
>many|TRBJ2-2|15|TRBV27|.
TGTGCCAGCAGTAAGAACCGGGACCTCACCGGGGAGCTGTTTTTT
CASSKNRDLTGELFF
>medium-sized|TRBJ2-2|16|TRBV12-3/TRBV12-4|TRBD2
TGTGCCAGCAGTATCGGACTAGCGGGTAACACCGGGGAGCTGTTTTTT
CASSIGLAGNTGELFF
>medium-sized|TRBJ2-1|11|TRBV12-3/TRBV12-4|.
TGTGCCAGCAGTCAATACAATGAGCAGTTCTTC
CASSQYNEQFF
>many|TRBJ2-1|14|TRBV7-3|.
TGTGCCAGCAGCCCAGGGACCACAAACAATGAGCAGTTCTTC
CASSPGTTNNEQFF
>many|TRBJ2-7|16|TRBV28|TRBD1
TGTGCCAGCAGTTCCCCGGGACAGGGTCTATTAGGCGAGCAGTACTTC
CASSSPGQGLLGEQYF
>many|TRBJ2-7|15|TRBV6-5|.
TGTGCCAGCAGTTACTCGGGCTACAGCTCCTACGAGCAGTACTTC
CASSYSGYSSYEQYF
>.|TRBJ2-1|14|TRBV11-3|TRBD2
TGTGCCAGCAGCTTAGCAGCGGGAGTCAATGAGCAGTTCTTC
CASSLAAGVNEQFF